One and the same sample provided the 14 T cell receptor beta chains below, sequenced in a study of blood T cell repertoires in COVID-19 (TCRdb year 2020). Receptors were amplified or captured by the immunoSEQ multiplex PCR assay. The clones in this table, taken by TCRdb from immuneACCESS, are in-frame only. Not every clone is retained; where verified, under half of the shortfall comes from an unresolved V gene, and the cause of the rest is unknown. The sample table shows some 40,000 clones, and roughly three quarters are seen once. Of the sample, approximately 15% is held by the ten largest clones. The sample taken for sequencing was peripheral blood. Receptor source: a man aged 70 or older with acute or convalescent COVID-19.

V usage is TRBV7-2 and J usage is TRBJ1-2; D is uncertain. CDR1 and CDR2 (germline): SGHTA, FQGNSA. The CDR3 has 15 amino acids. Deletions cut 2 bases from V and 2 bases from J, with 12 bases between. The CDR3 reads CASSLSTATNYGYTF. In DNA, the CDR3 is TGTGCCAGCAGCTTAAGTACAGCAACCAACTATGGCTACACCTTC. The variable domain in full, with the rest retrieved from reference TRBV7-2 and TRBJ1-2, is GAGVSQSPSNKVTEKGKDVELRCDPISGHTALYWYRQSLGQGLEFLIYFQGNSAPDKSGLPSDRFSAERTGGSVSTLTIQRTQQEDSAVYLCASSLSTATNYGYTFGSGTRLTVV.

CDR3 protein: CASMGQGYGYTF. The CDR3, as DNA: TGTGCCAGCATGGGTCAGGGCTATGGCTACACCTTC. The chain uses TRBV28 and TRBJ1-2, with D possibly TRBD1 on 5 matching bases. The V end lost 7 bases, the J end lost 4 bases, and 10 bases lay between the germline ends. Germline V CDR1 and CDR2: MDHEN, SYDVKM. The CDR3 sequence is 12 residues long.

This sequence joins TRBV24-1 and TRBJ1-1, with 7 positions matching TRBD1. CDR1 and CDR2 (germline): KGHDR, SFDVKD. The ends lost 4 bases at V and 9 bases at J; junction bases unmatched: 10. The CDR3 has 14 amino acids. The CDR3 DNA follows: TGTGCCACCAGTGAACCGGGGGCAGGGGGTAAAGCTTTCTTT. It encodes CATSEPGAGGKAFF.

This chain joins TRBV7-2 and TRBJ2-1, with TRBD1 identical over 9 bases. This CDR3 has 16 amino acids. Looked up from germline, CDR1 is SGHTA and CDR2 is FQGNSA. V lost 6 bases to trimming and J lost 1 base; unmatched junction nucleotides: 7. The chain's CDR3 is CASRLTGTGSYNEQFF. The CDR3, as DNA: TGTGCCAGCAGGTTAACCGGGACAGGGTCCTACAATGAGCAGTTCTTC. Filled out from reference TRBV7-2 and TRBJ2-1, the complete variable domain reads GAGVSQSPSNKVTEKGKDVELRCDPISGHTALYWYRQSLGQGLEFLIYFQGNSAPDKSGLPSDRFSAERTGGSVSTLTIQRTQQEDSAVYLCASRLTGTGSYNEQFFGPGTRLTVL.

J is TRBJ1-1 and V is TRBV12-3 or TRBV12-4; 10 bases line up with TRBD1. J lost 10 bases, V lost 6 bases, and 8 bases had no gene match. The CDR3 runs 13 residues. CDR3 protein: CASRWTGGSRAFF. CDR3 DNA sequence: TGTGCCAGCAGGTGGACAGGGGGGTCGCGAGCTTTCTTT.

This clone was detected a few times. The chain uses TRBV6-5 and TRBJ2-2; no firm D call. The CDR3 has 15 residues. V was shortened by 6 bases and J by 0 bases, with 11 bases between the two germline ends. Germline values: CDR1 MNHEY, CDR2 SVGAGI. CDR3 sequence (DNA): TGTGCCAGCAGCCGCCTTAGCCCGAACACCGGGGAGCTGTTTTTT. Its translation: CASSRLSPNTGELFF.

CDR3 protein: CASSVTVEVAERYNEQFF. In nucleotides, the CDR3 is TGTGCCAGCAGCGTAACTGTGGAGGTGGCAGAACGTTACAATGAGCAGTTCTTC. The chain recombines TRBV9 with TRBJ2-1, with TRBD2 as a possible D gene (5 bases). The V gene lost 1 base and the J gene lost 4 bases, with 21 bases spanning the gap. CDR1 SGDLS and CDR2 YYNGEE come from the germline V gene. CDR3 length: 18 amino acids.

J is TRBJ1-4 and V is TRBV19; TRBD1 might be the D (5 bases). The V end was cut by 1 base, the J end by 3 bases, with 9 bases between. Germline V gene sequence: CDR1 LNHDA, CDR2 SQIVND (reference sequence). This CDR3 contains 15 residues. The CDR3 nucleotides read TGTGCCAGTAGTATAGCAACAGGAGCTAATGAAAAACTGTTTTTT. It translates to CASSIATGANEKLFF. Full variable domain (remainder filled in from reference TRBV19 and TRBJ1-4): DGGITQSPKYLFRKEGQNVTLSCEQNLNHDAMYWYRQDPGQGLRLIYYSQIVNDFQKGDIAEGYSVSREKKESFPLTVTSAQKNPTAFYLCASSIATGANEKLFFGSGTQLSVL.

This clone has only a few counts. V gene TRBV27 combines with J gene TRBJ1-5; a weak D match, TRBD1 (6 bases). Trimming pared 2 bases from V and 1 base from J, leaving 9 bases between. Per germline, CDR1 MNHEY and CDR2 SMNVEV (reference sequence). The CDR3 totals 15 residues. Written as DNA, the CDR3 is TGTGCCAGCAGTTTAGGGCAGGGGAGCAATCAGCCCCAGCATTTT. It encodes CASSLGQGSNQPQHF.

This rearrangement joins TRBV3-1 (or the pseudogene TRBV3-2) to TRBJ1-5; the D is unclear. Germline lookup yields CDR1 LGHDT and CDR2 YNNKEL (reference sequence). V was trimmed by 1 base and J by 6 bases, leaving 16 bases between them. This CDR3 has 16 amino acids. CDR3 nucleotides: TGTGCCAGCAGCCAAGGTCTACAATCAGGTGGTCAGCCCCAGCATTTT. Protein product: CASSQGLQSGGQPQHF.

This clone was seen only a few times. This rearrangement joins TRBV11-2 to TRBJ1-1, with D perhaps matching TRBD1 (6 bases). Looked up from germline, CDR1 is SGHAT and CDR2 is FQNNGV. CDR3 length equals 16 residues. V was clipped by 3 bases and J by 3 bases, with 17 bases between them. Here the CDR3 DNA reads TGTGCCAGCAGCTTCTCGACAGGCCGACGGGACACTGAAGCTTTCTTT. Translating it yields CASSFSTGRRDTEAFF.

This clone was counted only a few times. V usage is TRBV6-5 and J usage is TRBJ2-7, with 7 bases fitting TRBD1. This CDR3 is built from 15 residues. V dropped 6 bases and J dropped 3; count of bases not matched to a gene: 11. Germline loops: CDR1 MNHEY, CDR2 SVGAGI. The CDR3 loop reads CASSQKPGQIYEQYF. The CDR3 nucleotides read TGTGCCAGCAGCCAGAAGCCGGGACAGATCTACGAGCAGTACTTC.

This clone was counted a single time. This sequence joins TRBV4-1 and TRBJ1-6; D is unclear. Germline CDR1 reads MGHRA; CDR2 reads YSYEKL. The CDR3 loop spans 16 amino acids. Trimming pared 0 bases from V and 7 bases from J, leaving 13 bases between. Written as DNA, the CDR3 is TGCGCCAGCAGCCAAGATCCTGCGGGCCCCAATTCACCCCTCCACTTT. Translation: CASSQDPAGPNSPLHF.

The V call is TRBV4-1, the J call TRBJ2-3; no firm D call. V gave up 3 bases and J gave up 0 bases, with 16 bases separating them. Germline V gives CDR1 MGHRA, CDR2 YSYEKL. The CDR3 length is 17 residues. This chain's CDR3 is CASSHTTTALSTDTQYF. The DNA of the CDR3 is TGCGCCAGCAGCCATACCACCACAGCCTTGAGCACAGATACGCAGTATTTT.